Listed below are T cell receptor beta chains from one sample, sequenced in a study of blood T cell repertoires in COVID-19. Clones were sequenced by immunoSEQ multiplex PCR, and TCRdb holds only the in-frame ones, with some missing. This sample yields about 58,000 clones, of which 85% to 90% are seen a single time; roughly 16% belongs to the top ten. The specimen was peripheral blood. Source of these receptors: a human donor in a cohort sampled during active COVID-19. CDR3s include the opening cysteine and the closing phenylalanine or tryptophan. A D gene is named only where the DNA matches it firmly. Only part of the rows carry a size: once, few, many, or a class if the clone is expanded.

v_gene	abundance	j_gene	d_gene	CDR3nt	CDR3aa
TRBV5-1	few	TRBJ1-4	TRBD1	TGCGCCAGCAGCTTCTCCGGACAGGGATTAAGTGAAAAACTGTTTTTT	CASSFSGQGLSEKLFF
TRBV6-4	NA	TRBJ1-1	NA	TGTGCCAGCAGTGACCAACAGGGAACTGAAGCTTTCTTT	CASSDQQGTEAFF
TRBV7-6	NA	TRBJ2-1	TRBD1	TGTGCCAGCAGCTCCGGGACAGGGGGCCTCAATGAGCAGTTCTTC	CASSSGTGGLNEQFF
TRBV27	NA	TRBJ1-1	NA	TGTGCCAGCAGTCCGCTACAGGGAGGGACTGAAGCTTTCTTT	CASSPLQGGTEAFF
TRBV12-3/TRBV12-4	NA	TRBJ1-2	TRBD1	TGTGCCAGCAGTTCGGGACAGAACTATGGCTACACCTTC	CASSSGQNYGYTF
TRBV18	NA	TRBJ1-3	NA	TGTGCCAGCTCACCGGGGCAGTTGGTGATCTCTGGAAACACCATATATTTT	CASSPGQLVISGNTIYF
TRBV15	NA	TRBJ2-1	NA	TGTGCCACCAGCAGAGATTCAGGGGACAATGAGCAGTTCTTC	CATSRDSGDNEQFF
TRBV25-1	NA	TRBJ1-2	NA	TGTGCCAGCAGGACTGACAGTCCTTATGGCTACACCTTC	CASRTDSPYGYTF
TRBV18	NA	TRBJ2-1	TRBD1	TGTGCCAGCTCACCTCTTTCCGGGACAGGGGGAGAGGATGAGCAGTTCTTC	CASSPLSGTGGEDEQFF
TRBV2	NA	TRBJ2-1	TRBD2	TGTGCCAGCACACTAGCGGGAGGTTCAGGTGAGCAGTTCTTC	CASTLAGGSGEQFF
TRBV18	NA	TRBJ1-2	NA	TGTGCCAGCTCTCCCACGGAGGTAGCATGGGGTGGCTACACCTTC	CASSPTEVAWGGYTF
TRBV5-1	NA	TRBJ2-6	NA	TGCGCCAGCAGCTTGATGGAGCTAACCTCTGGGGCCAACGTCCTGACTTTC	CASSLMELTSGANVLTF
TRBV6-5	once	TRBJ1-1	NA	TGTGCCAGCATTCTAGCGGATTCCCTTAACACTGAAGCTTTCTTT	CASILADSLNTEAFF
TRBV3-1/TRBV3-2	NA	TRBJ2-2	TRBD2	TGTGCCAGCAGTCACTCGAGCGGGAGAGTCGGGGAGCTGTTTTTT	CASSHSSGRVGELFF
TRBV7-2	NA	TRBJ1-5	TRBD1	TGTGCCAGCAGCCCCGCCGGGACAGGGAACCAGCCCCAGCATTTT	CASSPAGTGNQPQHF
TRBV29-1	once	TRBJ1-2	TRBD1	TGCAGCGTAGCACAGGGGATCGGAGGCTACACCTTC	CSVAQGIGGYTF
TRBV5-1	NA	TRBJ1-1	NA	TGCGCCAGCAGCTACCCAGACAGGAACACTGAAGCTTTCTTT	CASSYPDRNTEAFF
TRBV10-3	NA	TRBJ1-2	NA	TGTGCCATCAGGGCCATCGATTATGGCTACACCTTC	CAIRAIDYGYTF
TRBV7-9	NA	TRBJ1-2	NA	TGTGCCAGCAGCTTAGATCGGGGGAAGAGCTATGGCTACACCTTC	CASSLDRGKSYGYTF
TRBV19	NA	TRBJ1-5	TRBD1	TGTGCCAGTAGTAGGACAGGGGCCCAGCCCCAGCATTTT	CASSRTGAQPQHF
TRBV21-1	few	TRBJ1-6	NA	TGTGCCAGCAGCAAATTCCGGGCACCCGACAGGCACAATTCACCCCTCCACTTT	CASSKFRAPDRHNSPLHF
TRBV2	NA	TRBJ2-3	TRBD1	TGTGCCAGCAGTGTCCGGGACAGGGGAACAGATACGCAGTATTTT	CASSVRDRGTDTQYF
TRBV4-1	NA	TRBJ1-2	TRBD1	TGCGCCAGCAGCCACGCCGACAGGGATGTCTCTGGCTACACCTTC	CASSHADRDVSGYTF
TRBV7-8	NA	TRBJ2-3	TRBD1	TGTGCCATCGGGGACAGGGGGCTGAGGACAGATACGCAGTATTTT	CAIGDRGLRTDTQYF